Listed below are T cell receptor beta chains from one sample, sequenced in a study of T cells in localized non-small cell lung cancer. The data were produced by immunoSEQ multiplex PCR, yet TCRdb's version contains in-frame clones alone and is incomplete. This table holds fewer than 35,000 clones, approximately 94% found once. The sequenced sample was peripheral blood, obtained before any cancer treatment. The receptors here all came from a woman aged 35-75 years with stage I lung adenocarcinoma. CDR3s include the opening cysteine and the closing phenylalanine or tryptophan. D genes are given only for firm matches. Not all rows give a size; the values are once, few, many and, for expanded clones, a class.

V	D	J	size	DNA	CDR3
TRBV10-3	-	TRBJ1-1	-	TGTGCCACCACCGGGACGGCCAGGTCGTTACCAATGAACACTGAAGCTTTCTTT	CATTGTARSLPMNTEAFF
TRBV4-3	TRBD2	TRBJ2-1	-	TGCGCCAGCAGCCCGCACAGGGCTAGCGGGAGTAATGAGCAGTTCTTC	CASSPHRASGSNEQFF
TRBV29-1	-	TRBJ1-4	-	TGCAGCGTTGTGGCAGGAGCTGAAAAACTGTTTTTT	CSVVAGAEKLFF
TRBV5-1	-	TRBJ1-1	-	TGCGCCAGCAGCTTGGATGAACAGGCTCCTCGCTCTGAAGCTTTCTTT	CASSLDEQAPRSEAFF
TRBV7-2	TRBD2	TRBJ2-1	once	TGTGCCAGCAGCTCGCAGCGGGGACCCCACAATGAGCAGTTCTTC	CASSSQRGPHNEQFF
TRBV19	TRBD1	TRBJ2-7	-	TGTGCCAGTAGGAGGGACAGGGGGAACTCCTACGAGCAGTACTTC	CASRRDRGNSYEQYF
TRBV2	-	TRBJ2-7	-	TGTGCCAGCAGTGAAAGACTAGGTAGCGAGCAGTACTTC	CASSERLGSEQYF
TRBV7-2	-	TRBJ2-7	-	TGTGCCAGCAGCCAGGGCCCAACGGTCTACGAGCAGTACTTC	CASSQGPTVYEQYF
TRBV28	TRBD2	TRBJ2-1	-	TGTGCAAGCGGGCTAGCGGGGATCCAAACATACAATGAGCAGTTCTTC	CASGLAGIQTYNEQFF
TRBV2	-	TRBJ2-5	-	TGTGCCAGCAGCCCAACGGGGAGTCGAGAGACCCAGTACTTC	CASSPTGSRETQYF
TRBV9	TRBD1	TRBJ1-6	-	TGTGCCAGCAGCGGGGGACAGGGTAATAATAATTCACCCCTCCACTTT	CASSGGQGNNNSPLHF
TRBV4-3	TRBD1	TRBJ2-4	-	TGCGCCAGCAGCCGGGGGGGGACAGGGAAAAACATTCAGTACTTC	CASSRGGTGKNIQYF
TRBV4-3	TRBD1	TRBJ1-6	-	TGCGCCAGCAGCCAAGACAGGGGGTTGTTCAATTCACCCCTCCACTTT	CASSQDRGLFNSPLHF
TRBV11-3	-	TRBJ1-1	-	TGTGCCAGCAGCTTACTCCGGGAGGGGCCTGAAGCTTTCTTT	CASSLLREGPEAFF
TRBV18	-	TRBJ2-1	-	TGTGCCAGCTCTTACAATGAGCAGTTCTTC	CASSYNEQFF
TRBV7-2	TRBD2	TRBJ2-5	-	TGTGCCAGCAGCTTATCACTTGGGGGGGTAGAGACCCAGTACTTC	CASSLSLGGVETQYF
TRBV28	-	TRBJ2-5	-	TGTGCCAGCAGTGCGACCCCGTTGGGAGAGACCCAGTACTTC	CASSATPLGETQYF
TRBV7-2	-	TRBJ2-5	-	TGTGCCAGCAGCTTAGGATTAAGTCTGGGTCAGAAAGAGACCCAGTACTTC	CASSLGLSLGQKETQYF
TRBV19	-	TRBJ2-7	-	TGTGCCAGTAGTATCCCTCTGACAGGTAACTACGAGCAGTACTTC	CASSIPLTGNYEQYF
TRBV18	-	TRBJ1-1	-	TGTGCCAGCTCACCATTATCTGGACAAGCGAACACTGAAGCTTTCTTT	CASSPLSGQANTEAFF
TRBV7-2	TRBD1	TRBJ1-2	-	TGTGCCAGCAGCTTTGGCAGAGCGGGGACAGGTAGTAAGGTTGGCTACACCTTC	CASSFGRAGTGSKVGYTF